The rows below give T cell receptor beta chains drawn from one sample of a study of cytomegalovirus exposure and HLA in healthy donors. Profiling relied on immunoSEQ multiplex PCR, and the TCRdb table lists in-frame clones only, not all of them. This sample has 150,000 to 200,000 clones, with 76% found just once. What was sequenced was PBMCs. These TCRs come from a man between 18 and 35 years old in good health and CMV-seronegative. Both conserved end residues are part of each CDR3. A D gene is named only where the DNA matches it firmly. Clone size appears in some rows only: once, few, many, or a class for an expanded clone.

j_call v_call clone_size d_call cdr3_aa cdr3_nt
TRBJ2-2 TRBV7-8 . TRBD2 CASSARLAGERELFF TGTGCCAGCAGCGCCCGACTAGCGGGAGAACGGGAGCTGTTTTTT
TRBJ2-5 TRBV7-3 . TRBD1 CASSLSGRSGGGGETQYF TGTGCCAGCAGCTTATCAGGGCGGTCAGGGGGCGGTGGAGAGACCCAGTACTTC
TRBJ2-7 TRBV10-3 . TRBD2 CAIRGGAFSSYEQYF TGTGCCATCCGGGGGGGAGCGTTCAGCTCCTACGAGCAGTACTTC
TRBJ1-1 TRBV5-1 . TRBD1 CASSLGTGEKNTEAFF TGCGCCAGCAGCTTGGGGACAGGGGAAAAGAACACTGAAGCTTTCTTT
TRBJ2-7 TRBV15 . TRBD1 CATSRDYGTGGRYEQYF TGTGCCACCAGCAGAGATTATGGGACAGGGGGCCGCTACGAGCAGTACTTC
TRBJ1-6 TRBV5-4 once . CASSPGQLNSPLHF TGTGCCAGCAGCCCCGGACAATTAAATTCACCCCTCCACTTT
TRBJ1-2 TRBV13 few . CASSSRRSGNYGYTF TGTGCCAGCAGCTCCCGTCGGTCGGGGAACTATGGCTACACCTTC
TRBJ1-5 TRBV6-1 . . CASSLLIGANPPQHF TGTGCCAGCAGCCTATTAATAGGGGCAAATCCACCCCAGCATTTT
TRBJ1-1 TRBV6-6 . TRBD1 CASSRPGQGVAEAFF TGTGCCAGCAGCAGACCGGGACAGGGGGTGGCTGAAGCTTTCTTT
TRBJ2-7 TRBV5-1 . TRBD1 CASSGGTGLTYEQYF TGCGCCAGCAGCGGGGGGACAGGGTTAACCTACGAGCAGTACTTC
TRBJ1-1 TRBV28 . . CASTPRGRDTEAFF TGTGCCAGCACCCCACGGGGTCGGGACACTGAAGCTTTCTTT
TRBJ2-4 TRBV4-1 . TRBD2 CASSPQQRGAGRLYF TGCGCCAGCAGCCCTCAACAGCGGGGGGCCGGGCGACTGTACTTC
TRBJ1-2 TRBV6-5 . TRBD1 CASSPQGAGGYTF TGTGCCAGCAGCCCACAGGGGGCGGGTGGCTACACCTTC
TRBJ1-4 TRBV5-1 . . CASSLGGEEKLFF TGCGCCAGCAGCTTGGGGGGCGAGGAAAAACTGTTTTTT
TRBJ2-1 TRBV2 . TRBD2 CASRAGLAEGNEQFF TGTGCCAGCAGGGCGGGACTAGCGGAGGGGAATGAGCAGTTCTTC
TRBJ1-2 TRBV28 few . CASRITGVSNYGYTF TGTGCCAGCAGAATAACAGGAGTTTCTAACTATGGCTACACCTTC
TRBJ2-3 TRBV5-1 few TRBD2 CASSFLGLAGGSSDTQYF TGCGCCAGCAGCTTTCTCGGACTAGCGGGAGGTTCCTCAGATACGCAGTATTTT
TRBJ2-5 TRBV5-1 . TRBD1 CASNGQGRVWETQYF TGCGCCAGCAACGGACAGGGGAGGGTGTGGGAGACCCAGTACTTC
TRBJ2-7 TRBV10-1 . TRBD2 CASSEGLAGNYEQYF TGCGCCAGCAGTGAGGGACTAGCGGGTAACTACGAGCAGTACTTC
TRBJ1-5 TRBV2 . . CASSEEAEQPQHF TGTGCCAGCAGTGAAGAGGCGGAACAGCCCCAGCATTTT
TRBJ2-1 TRBV7-3 . TRBD2 CASSPPGTRYNEQFF TGTGCCAGCAGCCCCCCGGGGACTAGATACAATGAGCAGTTCTTC
TRBJ2-1 TRBV6-5 few TRBD2 CASSRGTRGNEQFF TGTGCCAGCAGCCGGGGGACTAGGGGCAATGAGCAGTTCTTC
TRBJ1-6 TRBV27 . . CASSLQATGYSPLHF TGTGCCAGCAGTTTACAGGCTACAGGGTACTCACCCCTCCACTTT
TRBJ1-1 TRBV6-1 . . CASSGRVNTEAFF TGTGCCAGCAGTGGACGGGTGAACACTGAAGCTTTCTTT
TRBJ1-1 TRBV11-2 . TRBD1 CASSLTGGDTEAFF TGTGCCAGCAGCTTGACAGGGGGGGACACTGAAGCTTTCTTT
TRBJ1-5 TRBV6-5 . TRBD1 CASRDSPGGNQPQHF TGTGCCAGTAGGGACAGCCCAGGGGGCAATCAGCCCCAGCATTTT
TRBJ1-2 TRBV7-9 . TRBD1 CASSLGRTGDYGYTF TGTGCCAGCAGCTTAGGCAGGACAGGGGACTATGGCTACACCTTC
TRBJ2-3 TRBV7-8 . TRBD1 CASSLERQGAQYF TGTGCCAGCAGCTTAGAGAGGCAGGGGGCGCAGTATTTT
TRBJ2-2 TRBV30 . TRBD2 CAWGGVAGELFF TGTGCCTGGGGGGGGGTTGCCGGGGAGCTGTTTTTT
TRBJ2-3 TRBV28 . TRBD1 CASSPGQGGSDTQYF TGTGCCAGCAGTCCGGGACAGGGTGGATCAGATACGCAGTATTTT
TRBJ1-1 TRBV28 . TRBD1 CASSYGQGNTEAFF TGTGCCAGCAGCTACGGACAGGGAAACACTGAAGCTTTCTTT
TRBJ2-1 TRBV28 . . CASSFRSGHQVF TGTGCCAGCAGTTTTCGCAGCGGCCACCAAGTCTTC
TRBJ1-6 TRBV28 . . CASSPRAYNSPLHF TGTGCCAGCAGCCCCCGGGCCTATAATTCACCCCTCCACTTT